A single sample gave rise to the 18 T cell receptor beta chains below, sequenced in a study of blood T cell repertoires in COVID-19. The table came from immunoSEQ multiplex PCR; TCRdb's copy has only in-frame clones and leaves some out. Among 250,000 to 300,000 clones listed, 80% to 90% were seen once. The sample consisted of peripheral blood. The source is a woman aged 40 to 50 who had recovered from COVID-19.

This chain connects TRBV11-3 to TRBJ2-2; D is unresolved. The CDR3 has 12 residues. Trimming pared 6 bases from V and 7 bases from J, leaving 9 bases between. Looked up from germline, CDR1 is SGHNT and CDR2 is YENEEA. The CDR3 nucleotides are TGTGCCAGCAGGACCGGCGGCGGGGAGCTGTTTTTT. This translates into CASRTGGGELFF.

This sequence joins TRBV27 and TRBJ1-6, with TRBD1 as a possible D gene (6 bases). This CDR3 contains 18 residues. The V gene's germline CDR1 is MNHEY and CDR2 SMNVEV (reference sequence). The V gene lost 6 bases and the J gene lost 5 bases, with 23 bases spanning the gap. The CDR3 DNA reads as TGTGCCAGCAGGGAGGACAGAGGAGGCAGGCCCAATAATTCACCCCTCCACTTT. It specifies CASREDRGGRPNNSPLHF.

CDR3 amino acids: CASSTPGTGGNTIYF. CDR3 nucleotide sequence: TGCGCCAGCAGCACCCCGGGCACGGGAGGAAACACCATATATTTT. The chain uses TRBV5-1 and TRBJ1-3; D remains unclear. Germline V gene sequence: CDR1 SGHRS, CDR2 YFSETQ. The CDR3 is 15 amino acids. Trimming left V 4 bases short and J 4 bases short, with 15 bases between.

Details on this clone: Other DNA sequences from this sample encode an identical CDR3 as well. The chain employs TRBV9 and TRBJ2-2; possible D gene TRBD1, 6 bases. The CDR3 length is 16 residues. V lost 0 bases to trimming and J lost 1 base, with 10 bases between them. The germline V gene encodes CDR1 SGDLS and CDR2 YYNGEE. The CDR3 DNA follows: TGTGCCAGCAGCGTAGATCCACAGGGGAACACCGGGGAGCTGTTTTTT. Its translation: CASSVDPQGNTGELFF.

This sequence joins TRBV6-5 and TRBJ2-3, with 7 bases lining up with TRBD1. The CDR3 covers 14 residues. Germline V CDR1 and CDR2: MNHEY, SVGAGI. With V trimmed by 8 bases and J by 9 bases, 14 bases remained unmatched. The CDR3 region is CASGEQGISFTQYF. The CDR3 bases are TGTGCCAGCGGGGAACAGGGGATATCATTCACGCAGTATTTT.

The chain carries TRBV18 and TRBJ1-1, with 9 bases aligning to TRBD1. The length of the CDR3 is 17 residues. Looked up from germline, CDR1 is KGHSH and CDR2 is LQKENI. The junction had 5 bases not matched to a gene; V was cut back by 0 bases and J by 0 bases. The CDR3 sequence is CASSPPHRGPVNTEAFF. CDR3 bases: TGTGCCAGCTCACCACCGCACAGGGGGCCGGTGAACACTGAAGCTTTCTTT.

V and J are TRBV7-2 and TRBJ1-1, with a weak D call TRBD1 (5 bases). V lost 7 bases and J 1 base, leaving 10 bases between the germline ends. This CDR3 spans 13 amino acids. The germline CDR1 and CDR2 sequences are SGHTA and FQGNSA. The CDR3 DNA reads TGTGCCAGCAACAGGTTTAGGAACACTGAAGCTTTCTTT. Protein: CASNRFRNTEAFF.

V usage is TRBV5-6 and J usage is TRBJ2-7; no clear D gene. The germline CDR1 and CDR2 sequences are SGHDT and YYEEEE. The CDR3 totals 14 residues. V was pared by 1 base and J by 6 bases, with 14 bases between. The CDR3 DNA sequence: TGTGCCAGCAGCTTGCGTTCCCCATCCGGCGAGCAGTACTTC. Translation: CASSLRSPSGEQYF.

The V and J genes are TRBV19 and TRBJ2-3, with a possible D match to TRBD1 (6 bases). CDR1 is LNHDA and CDR2 is SQIVND in the germline V gene (reference sequence). Trimming stripped 9 bases from V and 4 bases from J, with 20 bases between. This CDR3 comprises 15 residues. This CDR3 reads CASRKRQGSADTQYF. The CDR3 DNA follows: TGTGCCAGCCGAAAACGGCAGGGGAGTGCAGATACGCAGTATTTT.

This clone was counted once. The chain is built from TRBV10-2 and TRBJ1-2; D is perhaps TRBD1 (6 bases). Germline loops: CDR1 WSHSY, CDR2 SAAADI. This CDR3 region has 17 residues. The ends were cut back, 0 bases at V and 8 bases at J, with 22 bases in the middle. CDR3 sequence reads: CASSESWQGPLREGYTF. The CDR3 DNA follows: TGCGCCAGCAGTGAGTCGTGGCAGGGGCCTTTGCGGGAGGGCTACACCTTC.

The chain has TRBV5-1 and TRBJ2-3; maybe TRBD1 (5 bases). V lost 1 base and J 0 bases, leaving 12 bases between the germline ends. The CDR3 totals 16 residues. Germline loops: CDR1 SGHRS, CDR2 YFSETQ. CDR3 coding DNA: TGCGCCAGCAGCTTGTTGGGGCCGTATAGCACAGATACGCAGTATTTT. It is translated as CASSLLGPYSTDTQYF.

CDR3 sequence reads: CASSQGSGRGRGYTF. The CDR3 DNA is TGTGCCAGCAGCCAAGGGTCTGGGAGGGGTCGCGGCTACACCTTC. This chain connects TRBV3-1 (or the pseudogene TRBV3-2) to TRBJ1-2; D possibly corresponds to TRBD1 (5 bases). This CDR3 is 15 amino acids long. CDR1 and CDR2 from the germline V gene are LGHDT and YNNKEL (reference sequence). Trimming stripped 1 base from V and 8 bases from J, with 17 bases between.

The chain uses TRBV5-1 and TRBJ2-7, with D maybe TRBD1 (6 bases). V shed 3 bases and J shed 6 bases, with 10 bases lying between them. This CDR3 spans 12 amino acids. Germline V gene data show CDR1 as SGHRS and CDR2 as YFSETQ. DNA of the CDR3: TGCGCCAGCAGCTCCTTAGGGGGCGAGCAGTACTTC. As protein: CASSSLGGEQYF. Drawing the rest from reference TRBV5-1 and TRBJ2-7, the complete variable domain is KAGVTQTPRYLIKTRGQQVTLSCSPISGHRSVSWYQQTPGQGLQFLFEYFSETQRNKGNFPGRFSGRQFSNSRSEMNVSTLELGDSALYLCASSSLGGEQYFGPGTRLTVT.

CDR3 sequence (DNA): TGCGCCAGCAGTAGGGACAGGTCGGTTCACGAGCAGTACTTC. This encodes CASSRDRSVHEQYF. This rearrangement joins TRBV5-1 to TRBJ2-7; 8 bases are shared with TRBD1. Trimming took 5 bases from V and 5 from J; bases not matched to a gene: 9. The CDR3 spans 14 residues. The V gene's germline CDR1 is SGHRS and CDR2 YFSETQ.

This clone was detected only once. The rearrangement joins TRBV2 to TRBJ2-1, with a possible D match to TRBD1 (5 bases). The CDR3 spans 13 residues. V was pared by 10 bases and J by 8 bases, with 18 bases between. Germline-derived CDR1 and CDR2 are SNHLY and FYNNEI. The CDR3 DNA is TGTGCCACCACTCTAGGGGTTTTCGATGAGCAGTTCTTC. It translates to CATTLGVFDEQFF.

This clone was seen more than once but under ten times. The chain uses TRBV4-3 and TRBJ1-3; D not certain. V was trimmed by 3 bases and J by 2 bases, leaving 17 bases between them. Germline V CDR1 and CDR2: LGHNA, YSLEER. The CDR3 runs to 17 residues. The CDR3 DNA reads TGCGCCAGCAGCCATCACCCGCCCTTCACACCTGGAAACACCATATATTTT. As protein: CASSHHPPFTPGNTIYF.

The chain has TRBV7-3 and TRBJ2-5; 7 nucleotides match TRBD1. CDR3 length: 14 residues. CDR1 is SGHTA, CDR2 FQGTGA, per germline. The junction had 7 bases not matched to a gene; V was cut back by 4 bases and J by 5 bases. The CDR3 sequence: CASSSQGRGETQYF. The CDR3 nucleotides are TGTGCCAGCAGCTCACAGGGGCGAGGGGAGACCCAGTACTTC.

The chain combines TRBV5-1 with TRBJ2-7; 10 bases are a match to TRBD2. CDR3 length: 20 amino acids. With 6 bases clipped from V and 6 bases from J, the junction kept 27 bases outside the gene matches. Germline V gene data show CDR1 as SGHRS and CDR2 as YFSETQ. CDR3 DNA sequence: TGCGCCAGCACCGAGAGAGTTAGCGGGGGGACCCTCCTCCTGTCGGGCGAGCAGTACTTC. Its protein product is CASTERVSGGTLLLSGEQYF.